This passage covers 3 T cell receptor beta chains from one sample sequenced in a study of blood T cell repertoires in COVID-19. Only in-frame clones appear in the TCRdb table, and some are missing; sequencing was by immunoSEQ multiplex PCR. The data contain 200,000 to 250,000 clones, about four fifths of them seen just once; the ten biggest clones take up about 4.4%. The sample was peripheral blood. Receptor source: a woman in her 70s with acute or convalescent COVID-19.

This chain joins TRBV5-1 and TRBJ2-2, with D tentatively TRBD1 (5 bases). V lost 5 bases and J 3 bases, leaving 14 bases between the germline ends. CDR1 is SGHRS and CDR2 is YFSETQ in the germline V gene. This CDR3 comprises 15 residues. CDR3 in amino acids: CASRIVAGYTGELFF. Here the CDR3 DNA reads TGCGCCAGCAGAATCGTAGCAGGGTACACCGGGGAGCTGTTTTTT. Using reference TRBV5-1 and TRBJ2-2 for the parts outside the CDR3, the full variable domain is KAGVTQTPRYLIKTRGQQVTLSCSPISGHRSVSWYQQTPGQGLQFLFEYFSETQRNKGNFPGRFSGRQFSNSRSEMNVSTLELGDSALYLCASRIVAGYTGELFFGEGSRLTVL.

V usage is TRBV28 and J usage is TRBJ1-2; no definite D call. The ends were cut back, 6 bases at V and 3 bases at J, with 17 bases in the middle. This CDR3 comprises 15 residues. Germline assignment: CDR1 MDHEN and CDR2 SYDVKM. CDR3 loop: CASREPGLGHYGYTF. CDR3 sequence (DNA): TGTGCCAGCAGAGAGCCAGGACTAGGCCACTATGGCTACACCTTC.

The CDR3 DNA reads TGTGCCACGGGCAGGTCCGGGGAGCTGTTTTTT. This encodes CATGRSGELFF. The rearrangement uses TRBV15 and TRBJ2-2; D not resolved. Germline V gene lookup returns CDR1 LNHNV and CDR2 YYDKDF (reference sequence). Trimming shortened V by 9 bases and J by 6 bases, and 8 bases separated the two germline ends. This CDR3 spans 11 amino acids.